This TCR beta chain came from a study of cytomegalovirus exposure and HLA in healthy donors. Study results and caveats: Cytomegalovirus-associated TCR beta chains were listed, numbering 150 to 200. Excluded were some V segments that proved indistinguishable, including TRBV6-2 and TRBV6-3. As was reported, the HLA-A and HLA-B alleles of most subjects were accurately predicted from TCR beta sequences.

As concerns this clone: Its antigen is undetermined.

13 Jbeta primers and 60 Vbeta primers were used for the PCR. Repertoires were generated with immunoSEQ multiplex PCR, while TCRdb's copy carries only in-frame clones and drops some. The table includes some 200,000 clones, approximately 88% detected once. Trimming stripped 0 bases from V and 4 bases from J, with 13 bases between. Germline V gene sequence: CDR1 MNHEY, CDR2 SVGAGI. CDR3 size: 16 residues. The sequenced sample consisted of PBMCs. This receptor was taken from a boy between 2 and 15 years old in good health and CMV-seronegative. The gene calls are TRBV6-5 and TRBJ2-4, with D possibly being TRBD1 (5 bases). The CDR3 is CASSYSIGAPKNIQYF. The CDR3 bases are TGTGCCAGCAGTTACTCGATAGGGGCGCCTAAAAACATTCAGTACTTC.